One and the same sample provided the 3 T cell receptor beta chains below, sequenced in a study of T cells in narcolepsy. The repertoire was sequenced with immunoSEQ multiplex PCR; TCRdb's copy has only in-frame clones and lacks some. The sample carries tens of thousands of clones, about 82% recorded once. The specimen sequenced was memory (CD45RA-) CD4+ T cells from blood. All receptors derive from a human donor in good health.

In the case of this clone: An end of the junction differs from the germline gene, which may be a read error. The gene calls are TRBV6-1 and TRBJ2-1, with TRBD1 matching over 9 bases. Germline V gene lookup returns CDR1 MNHNS and CDR2 SASEGT. The CDR3 runs 14 residues. The CDR3 nucleotides are TGTGCCGGCAGGACCGGGACAGGGACCTATGAGCAGTTCTTC. It encodes CAGRTGTGTYEQFF.

The chain combines TRBV20-1 with TRBJ1-4; D is undetermined. The CDR3 runs to 11 residues. Trimming took 7 bases from V and 6 from J, leaving 9 bases between them. Germline CDR1 is DFQATT and CDR2 is SNEGSKA (reference sequence). CDR3 region: CSVGRDEKLFF. As DNA, the CDR3 is TGCAGTGTTGGAAGGGATGAAAAACTGTTTTTT.

The chain has TRBV5-6 and TRBJ2-7; D assignment may be TRBD1 or TRBD2 (5 bases each). Trimming shortened V by 0 bases and J by 6 bases, and 13 bases separated the two germline ends. The germline V gene encodes CDR1 SGHDT and CDR2 YYEEEE. The CDR3 is 14 amino acids. The CDR3 here is CASSLVSGAGEQYF. As DNA, the CDR3 is TGTGCCAGCAGCTTGGTATCCGGGGCTGGCGAGCAGTACTTC.